One T cell receptor (beta chain) is described in this entry. The specificity of this receptor is unknown. Base qualities are not provided; no much larger clone lies one nucleotide away. The immunoSEQ Assay, a bias-controlled multiplex PCR, was used to amplify TCRbeta CDR3 regions from genomic DNA. Per the source publication's procedure: The number of nucleated cells in each sample was estimated by amplification of reference gene primers within the assay. To quantify the absolute abundance of each unique TCRbeta CDR3 rearrangement, sequence reads were collapsed and filtered. For each sample, productive Simpson clonality was calculated by taking the square root of Simpson's diversity index across productive rearrangements. TCRdb holds this immuneACCESS table with in-frame rearrangements only. Some clones are missing; in checked studies, unresolved V genes explain under half, and the rest has no known cause. The V and J calls and clone size were taken over from that table, and D and trimming were inferred from the DNA. In this sample the table shows about 56,000 clones, 84% of which occur a single time. The ten largest account for 15% to 20% of the sample.

Based on the germline V gene, the CDR1 and CDR2 sequences are MNHEY and SVGEGT. Trimming leaves V shorter by 4 bases and J shorter by 6 bases, with the junction holding 15 bases beyond the gene matches. The CDR3 contains 17 residues, cysteine and phenylalanine counted. Kept here is only the CDR3 DNA, which spans 51 bases and is read in frame from base 1. In Seattle, one collaborating source enrolled patients while the infection was active and tracked those patients longitudinally over the course of disease. Each collaborating institution followed its own protocols to collect whole blood in K2EDTA tubes. For TCRbeta analysis, collaborators shipped samples in one of three forms: frozen whole blood, isolated PBMCs, or DNA extracted from either of those sample types. The sample comes from a study of blood T cell repertoires in COVID-19 (dated by TCRdb to between 2020 and 2021). Notes on the research overall: The collaborator samples originated in the United States, Italy and Spain and spanned the acute and convalescent phases of COVID-19. The prospective study material was composed of cDNA or gDNA derived from T cells, B-cell-depleted T cells, or PBMCs. The dataset comprised deeply sampled blood TCRbeta repertoires from subjects exposed to, actively infected with, or recovered from COVID-19. The repertoires were released in a freely available public database meant as a resource for research on the immune response to SARS-CoV-2. The samples were drawn from the first 160 participants of the ongoing ImmuneRACE study and from some 1,300 subjects provided by 6 global collaborators. Nearly every sample came with metadata listing a de-identified subject ID, COVID-19 status, age in years and sex. Where HLA class I and class II types were available, the types were taken from metadata supplied by the sample provider, not from assay-based typing.

The investigation overall reported the following: Clinical and demographic metadata were provided uncurated, with the amount varying by source and participant.

The specimen sequenced was peripheral blood. This TCR was recovered from a man aged 55 to 70 with COVID-19, enrolled during active disease. The chain is assembled from TRBV6-2 or TRBV6-3 and TRBJ2-3; 8 bases in the junction line up with TRBD2. CDR3 sequence: CASSWSSPSGSRDTQYF. DNA sequence: TGTGCCAGCAGTTGGTCCTCTCCTAGCGGGTCGAGGGATACGCAGTATTTT.